These 8 T cell receptor beta chains came from one sample sequenced in a study of blood T cell repertoires in COVID-19. Sequencing used immunoSEQ multiplex PCR; TCRdb keeps in-frame clones, though not all of them. The table includes roughly 80,000 clones, approximately 90% detected once. Sequences were obtained from peripheral blood. Receptors were obtained from a man over 45 with COVID-19, enrolled during active disease.

J is TRBJ2-5 and V is TRBV28; 7 bases align to TRBD1. This CDR3 region has 13 residues. Trimming at V came to 5 bases and at J to 5 bases, leaving 5 bases not matched to a gene. Germline loops: CDR1 MDHEN, CDR2 SYDVKM. The CDR3 DNA follows: TGTGCCAGCAGTCAAAGGGGGCGGGAGACCCAGTACTTC. The encoded protein is CASSQRGRETQYF.

V gene TRBV30 combines with J gene TRBJ1-5, with D possibly matching TRBD1 (5 bases). Trimming shortened V by 1 base and J by 6 bases, and 13 bases separated the two germline ends. CDR3 length: 14 amino acids. CDR1 is GTSNPN, CDR2 SVGIG, per germline (reference sequence). CDR3 sequence reads: CAWSGQGWTQPQHF. In nucleotides, the CDR3 is TGTGCCTGGAGTGGCCAGGGATGGACTCAGCCCCAGCATTTT.

The V and J genes are TRBV5-4 and TRBJ2-3, with 9 bases fitting TRBD1. Germline V gene data show CDR1 as SGHNT and CDR2 as YYREEE (reference sequence). Trimming at V came to 6 bases and at J to 5 bases, leaving 4 bases not matched to a gene. The CDR3 runs 13 residues. In nucleotides, the CDR3 is TGTGCCAGCACACGACAGGGGGGAGATACGCAGTATTTT. It encodes CASTRQGGDTQYF.

The chain is built from TRBV5-6 and TRBJ2-3, with 13 bases that match TRBD2. J was trimmed by 6 bases and V by 2 bases; bases with no gene match: 6. The CDR3 extends over 16 amino acids. Per the germline V gene, CDR1 is SGHDT and CDR2 is YYEEEE. CDR3 bases: TGTGCCAGCAGCTTCACTAGCGGGAGGGCCACCGATACGCAGTATTTT. Encoded protein: CASSFTSGRATDTQYF. The full variable domain, its missing parts supplied by reference TRBV5-6 and TRBJ2-3, is DAGVTQSPTHLIKTRGQQVTLRCSPKSGHDTVSWYQQALGQGPQFIFQYYEEEERQRGNFPDRFSGHQFPNYSSELNVNALLLGDSALYLCASSFTSGRATDTQYFGPGTRLTVL.

The rearrangement links TRBV5-1 to TRBJ1-1, with a tentative D call TRBD1 (5 bases). The CDR3 totals 13 residues. Germline-derived CDR1 and CDR2 are SGHRS and YFSETQ. V lost 5 bases and J lost 4, with 12 bases in between. The CDR3 here is CASRYDSATEAFF. CDR3 in DNA: TGCGCCAGCAGATATGACAGCGCCACTGAAGCTTTCTTT. Complete variable domain (other parts from reference TRBV5-1 and TRBJ1-1): KAGVTQTPRYLIKTRGQQVTLSCSPISGHRSVSWYQQTPGQGLQFLFEYFSETQRNKGNFPGRFSGRQFSNSRSEMNVSTLELGDSALYLCASRYDSATEAFFGQGTRLTVV.

The chain employs TRBV19 and TRBJ2-2; 9 positions match TRBD1. CDR1 is LNHDA, CDR2 SQIVND, per germline (reference sequence). J gave up 6 bases and V 5 bases, and 7 bases lay outside the gene matches. CDR3 size: 15 residues. CDR3 DNA: TGTGCCAGTAGTCCTACAGGGGGCTTGTCCGGGGAGCTGTTTTTT. It specifies CASSPTGGLSGELFF.

V and J are TRBV7-9 and TRBJ1-6, with 10 bases fitting TRBD1. Germline assignment: CDR1 SEHNR and CDR2 FQNEAQ (reference sequence). The V and J ends lost 3 bases and 7 bases, in that order; junction bases with no gene match: 6. The CDR3 contains 16 residues. The CDR3 sequence: CASSLETGGPNSPLHF. The CDR3 DNA reads TGTGCCAGCAGCTTGGAGACAGGGGGCCCGAATTCACCCCTCCACTTT.

This clone showed up just once. The chain uses TRBV5-5 and TRBJ1-1; D uncertain. V lost 2 bases, J lost 8 bases, and 10 bases lay in between. Germline V lookup: CDR1 SGHKS, CDR2 YYEKEE (reference sequence). CDR3 size: 12 residues. The CDR3 protein is CASSFSSGEAFF. CDR3 bases: TGTGCCAGCAGCTTTTCGTCAGGAGAAGCTTTCTTT.